This T cell receptor beta chain was profiled in a study of patients and donors after allogeneic stem cell transplantation (dated by TCRdb to the early 2020s). On this clonotype itself: What antigen it recognizes has not been identified. It has no much larger one-base neighbor in the sample; base qualities were not kept.

The CDR3 holds 18 amino acids from the cysteine to the phenylalanine. This entry keeps only the CDR3 DNA: 54 bases, framed from base 1. V gives up 6 bases and J gives up 2 bases, and the segment between their germline ends measures 25 bases. The germline V gene yields KGHSH for CDR1 and LQKENI for CDR2. Receptors were amplified or captured by RT-PCR. Instrument used: NextSeq 550. Clones were called with MiXCR by TCRdb after fastp trimmed the public reads at Q25, and only in-frame beta chains were retained. Every entry covers one CDR3 protein and lists the most common genes and DNA from its rows. The sample has 410,000 or so distinct CDR3 sequences on record, 16% of them singletons. The ten top clones hold over 6% of the sample.

The sequence is built from TRBV18 and TRBJ1-1, and perhaps TRBD1 as D gene, on 5 matching bases. The TCR was taken from a human donor who was either an allogeneic HSCT recipient or a stem cell or donor lymphocyte infusion donor (not recorded which). It is not recorded whose cells these are; they may come from a transplant donor. The sequenced sample consisted of blood, either unsorted or a sorted T cell fraction (not recorded which). The nucleotides read TGTGCCAGCTCCCGCTTGATAGGCCAGGGCGCACAAAACACTGAAGCTTTCTTT. It codes for CASSRLIGQGAQNTEAFF.